Listed below are T cell receptor beta chains from one sample, sequenced in a study of shared clonotypes between healthy human individuals. Sequencing used immunoSEQ multiplex PCR; TCRdb keeps in-frame clones, though not all of them. The sample lists about 2.4 million clones, more than 85% seen once, with 0.36% in the top ten. Sequenced sample: naive CD4+ T cells from PBMCs. These receptors were collected from a man aged 18-30 years in good health. Some clones in this sample may be carry-over from other donors' samples. Each CDR3 is given with its conserved first and last residue. Each record gives: V gene, J gene, clone size, D gene, CDR3 protein, CDR3 DNA. A D gene is named only where the DNA matches it firmly. Size values are once, few and many counts, or a class for expanded clones, and some rows have none.

V gene: TRBV19; J gene: TRBJ2-7; clone size: .; D gene: TRBD1; CDR3 protein: CASSRQGAEQYF; CDR3 DNA: TGTGCCAGTAGTAGACAGGGGGCCGAGCAGTACTTC
V gene: TRBV4-1; J gene: TRBJ1-5; clone size: .; D gene: TRBD1; CDR3 protein: CASSQEQGRGNQPQHF; CDR3 DNA: TGCGCCAGCAGCCAGGAACAGGGGAGGGGCAATCAGCCCCAGCATTTT
V gene: TRBV28; J gene: TRBJ1-2; clone size: .; D gene: TRBD1; CDR3 protein: CASSFRSGQGDGYTF; CDR3 DNA: TGTGCCAGCAGTTTTCGTTCGGGACAGGGGGATGGCTACACCTTC
V gene: TRBV2; J gene: TRBJ1-5; clone size: .; D gene: .; CDR3 protein: CASSEQGNQPQHF; CDR3 DNA: TGTGCCAGCAGTGAACAGGGTAACCAGCCCCAGCATTTT
V gene: TRBV4-2; J gene: TRBJ2-1; clone size: .; D gene: .; CDR3 protein: CASSQAGGLYNEQFF; CDR3 DNA: TGTGCCAGCAGCCAAGCTGGTGGTCTCTACAATGAGCAGTTCTTC
V gene: TRBV6-5; J gene: TRBJ2-5; clone size: once; D gene: TRBD1; CDR3 protein: CASEVQGAKWTQYF; CDR3 DNA: TGTGCCAGCGAAGTCCAGGGGGCTAAATGGACCCAGTACTTC
V gene: TRBV14; J gene: TRBJ2-7; clone size: few; D gene: .; CDR3 protein: CASSQDPSGEQYF; CDR3 DNA: TGTGCCAGCAGCCAAGATCCCAGCGGCGAGCAGTACTTC
V gene: TRBV9; J gene: TRBJ2-3; clone size: .; D gene: TRBD1; CDR3 protein: CASSVVGQETDTQYF; CDR3 DNA: TGTGCCAGCAGCGTAGTGGGACAGGAAACAGATACGCAGTATTTT
V gene: TRBV2; J gene: TRBJ1-1; clone size: .; D gene: TRBD1; CDR3 protein: CASSQQGTLNTEAFF; CDR3 DNA: TGTGCCAGCAGCCAACAGGGGACCCTGAACACTGAAGCTTTCTTT
V gene: TRBV5-1; J gene: TRBJ2-1; clone size: .; D gene: .; CDR3 protein: CASSLKSGTVRNEQFF; CDR3 DNA: TGCGCCAGCAGCTTGAAGTCCGGGACTGTAAGAAATGAGCAGTTCTTC
V gene: TRBV4-1; J gene: TRBJ2-7; clone size: .; D gene: TRBD2; CDR3 protein: CASSPGLARSSYEQYF; CDR3 DNA: TGCGCCAGCAGCCCCGGACTAGCGAGGAGCTCCTACGAGCAGTACTTC
V gene: TRBV5-6; J gene: TRBJ2-1; clone size: .; D gene: TRBD2; CDR3 protein: CASSLVTSGRKEQFF; CDR3 DNA: TGTGCCAGCAGCTTGGTAACTAGCGGGAGGAAGGAGCAGTTCTTC